This is a list of T cell receptor beta chains from one sample in a study of T cell repertoires in cytomegalovirus infection. TCRdb recomputed calls from the reads with MiXCR, one row per CDR3 protein. This repertoire shows 250,000 to 300,000 distinct CDR3 sequences, more than 15% found once; its top ten account for 40% to 55%. Sequencing input: CD8+ T cells from PBMCs. The source of these receptors is a human donor in good health (CMV status not recorded). Some clones in this sample may be carry-over from other donors' samples. Each CDR3 is given with its conserved first and last residue. A D gene is named only where the DNA matches it firmly. Not every row has a clone size; where given, it reads once, few, many or a size class.

TRBJ2-7 few TRBV2 . TGTGCCAGCAGTGAGTCCGATCTCTCCTACGAGCAGTACTTC CASSESDLSYEQYF
TRBJ1-1 few TRBV2 . TGTGCCAGCAGTGAACGTCATTTAATGGGGTCCACTGAAGCTTTCTTT CASSERHLMGSTEAFF
TRBJ2-1 many TRBV7-9 . TGTGCCAGCAGCTCCCGGGACGGGACGTACAATGAGCAGTTCTTC CASSSRDGTYNEQFF
TRBJ2-3 few TRBV28 TRBD2 TGTGCCAGCAGTTACCCGGGGGGGGGGACTAGCGGGGACCTCACAGATACGCAGTATTTT CASSYPGGGTSGDLTDTQYF
TRBJ2-7 few TRBV19 TRBD1 TGTGCCAGTAGCCCGGGACAGGCGACCTCCTACGAGCAGTACTTC CASSPGQATSYEQYF
TRBJ2-1 . TRBV7-6 TRBD1 TGTGCCAGCACCTACGGACAGGGGGGTGACAATGAGCAGTTCTTC CASTYGQGGDNEQFF
TRBJ2-3 . TRBV29-1 TRBD1 TGCAGCGTAGGACTCCCCAGGGGGCAAGATACGCAGTATTTT CSVGLPRGQDTQYF
TRBJ2-7 . TRBV13 . TGTGCCAGCAGCTTTTACCGGACGGAGCCCCTTTCCTACGAGCAGTACTTC CASSFYRTEPLSYEQYF
TRBJ2-7 . TRBV7-3 . TGTGCCAGCAGCTTAGCAGGGTTTGAATACGAGCAGTACTTC CASSLAGFEYEQYF
TRBJ1-2 . TRBV20-1 TRBD1 TGCAGTGCTAGAGATGGGACAGGGGGGAACTATGGCTACACCTTC CSARDGTGGNYGYTF
TRBJ2-1 many TRBV7-5 . . CISVPEAPGTGAESFNEQFF
TRBJ1-2 few TRBV5-6 . TGTGCCAGCAGCCAAACTCCTACACCTAACTATGGCTACACCTTC CASSQTPTPNYGYTF
TRBJ1-5 many TRBV28 . TGTGCCAGCAGTTCCCCCTCAGGGGATAGCAATCAGCCCCAGCATTTT CASSSPSGDSNQPQHF
TRBJ2-6 many TRBV7-6 . TGTGCCAGCAGCCGGAAGCACGGACGGAGCTCTGGGGCCAACGTCCTGACTTTC CASSRKHGRSSGANVLTF
TRBJ1-5 few TRBV20-1 . TGCAGTGCGATAAACCAAGAAGGGCAGCCCCAGCATTTT CSAINQEGQPQHF
TRBJ1-5 few TRBV10-3 . TGTGCCATCAGTGAACCGGGAAATCAGCCCCAGCATTTT CAISEPGNQPQHF
TRBJ2-7 many TRBV7-6 . TGTGCCAGCAGCCGCGAATACGAACGGACAGTCTCTAACTCCTACGAGCAGTACTTC CASSREYERTVSNSYEQYF
TRBJ2-5 . TRBV2 . TGTGCCTCCTGGGGGGACTCACAAGAGACCCAGTACTTC CASWGDSQETQYF
TRBJ1-5 few TRBV5-5 . TGTGCCAGCAGCTTGGATGACAGTTTCAATCAGCCCCAGCATTTT CASSLDDSFNQPQHF
TRBJ2-5 many TRBV7-9 TRBD2 TGTGCCAGCAGCTTGAGCGGACTAGCTGGTGAGGAGACCCAGTACTTC CASSLSGLAGEETQYF
TRBJ1-5 . TRBV7-9 TRBD1 TGTGCCAGCAGCCTTCGGCCAGGGGGATATAGCAATCAGCCCCAGCATTTT CASSLRPGGYSNQPQHF
TRBJ1-1 many TRBV7-2 . TGTGCCAGCAGCTTAGCGTTGGACACTATGAACACTGAAGCTTTCTTT CASSLALDTMNTEAFF
TRBJ2-5 . TRBV27 . TGTGCCAGCAGTTTCTCACTCCAGTACCAAGAGACCCAGTACTTC CASSFSLQYQETQYF
TRBJ2-5 once TRBV6-2/TRBV6-3 TRBD1 TGTGCCAGCAGTTATATCGACAGGGAAGAGACCCAGTACTTC CASSYIDREETQYF
TRBJ1-6 few TRBV7-3 . TGTGCCAGCAGCCCACATAAAAATTCACCCCTCCACTTT CASSPHKNSPLHF
TRBJ1-6 . TRBV5-1 . TGCGCCAGCAGCGGGCAGGTAGGGGGGAATTCACCCCTCCACTTT CASSGQVGGNSPLHF
TRBJ2-7 many TRBV7-2 . TGTGCCAGCAGCCCCTCGGGCGGGTCCTCCTACGAGCAGTACTTC CASSPSGGSSYEQYF
TRBJ1-3 . TRBV20-1 . TGCAGTGCTAGAGTTTCCGAGCACTCTGGAAACACCATATATTTT CSARVSEHSGNTIYF